Listed here are 27 T cell receptor beta chains from one sample, sequenced in a study of cytomegalovirus exposure and HLA in healthy donors (dated by TCRdb to the late 2010s). Preparation of the library involved the immunoSEQ multiplex PCR assay. A mixture of 60 forward primers for TCR Vbeta segments and 13 reverse primers for TCR Jbeta segments was used in the multiplex PCR. TCRdb stores this immuneACCESS table with in-frame sequences only. Part of the clones is absent; in the studies checked, under half of the shortfall reflects unresolved V genes, and no reason is known for the rest. The sample table contains 150,000 to 200,000 clones; only one count was recorded for more than 75% of them. Jointly, the top ten make up roughly 1.4% of the sample. The sample was PBMCs. All receptors come from a woman in her forties or fifties in good health and CMV-seronegative.

The chain couples TRBV2 to TRBJ1-2, with D perhaps TRBD1 (6 bases). The ends were cut back, 7 bases at V and 6 bases at J, with 15 bases in the middle. This CDR3 comprises 13 residues. The germline gives CDR1 SNHLY, CDR2 FYNNEI. Here the CDR3 reads CASNGGGHNGYTF. CDR3 sequence (DNA): TGTGCCAGCAACGGCGGGGGGCATAATGGCTACACCTTC.

The CDR3: CAISARLAGERRADTQYF. CDR3 nucleotides: TGTGCCATCAGTGCCAGACTAGCGGGAGAACGTAGGGCAGATACGCAGTATTTT. The chain is built from TRBV10-3 and TRBJ2-3; 12 positions match TRBD2. The CDR3 consists of 18 residues. Trimming cost V 4 bases and J 4 bases; bases outside gene matches: 12. Per germline, CDR1 ENHRY and CDR2 SYGVKD.

The chain couples TRBV28 to TRBJ1-4; D might be TRBD1 (6 bases). CDR3 length equals 14 residues. Germline-derived CDR1 and CDR2 are MDHEN and SYDVKM. V lost 6 bases to trimming and J lost 5 bases, with 13 bases between them. The chain's CDR3 is CASRGTLGNEKLFF. CDR3 nucleotide sequence: TGTGCCAGCAGGGGGACATTGGGGAATGAAAAACTGTTTTTT.

The chain joins TRBV7-9 to TRBJ2-5; TRBD2 aligns across 7 bases. Germline V gene data show CDR1 as SEHNR and CDR2 as FQNEAQ (reference sequence). CDR3 length: 13 amino acids. After removal of 4 bases from V and 5 bases from J, the junction contained 4 bases not matched to a gene. The CDR3 DNA sequence: TGTGCCAGCAGCTCTTATAGCGGGGAGACCCAGTACTTC. It yields the protein CASSSYSGETQYF.

For the CDR3, the DNA is TGTGCCAGCAGCGTAGGGCAGGGAAACACCTACGAGCAGTACTTC. Protein sequence: CASSVGQGNTYEQYF. This chain uses TRBV9 with TRBJ2-7, with D possibly matching TRBD1 (5 bases). CDR1 is SGDLS, CDR2 YYNGEE, per germline. Deletions cut 0 bases from V and 2 bases from J, with 12 bases between. CDR3 size: 15 residues.

The V call is TRBV7-3, the J call TRBJ2-1; 7 bases are a match to TRBD2. V was pared by 6 bases and J by 8 bases, with 10 bases of the junction left unmatched. This CDR3 has 14 residues. CDR1 is SGHTA, CDR2 FQGTGA, per germline. Written as DNA, the CDR3 is TGTGCCAGCAGGCATGCTGCGGGAGCAGATGAGCAGTTCTTC. Translating gives CASRHAAGADEQFF. The whole variable domain, remainder taken from reference TRBV7-3 and TRBJ2-1, is GAGVSQTPSNKVTEKGKYVELRCDPISGHTALYWYRQSLGQGPEFLIYFQGTGAADDSGLPNDRFFAVRPEGSVSTLKIQRTERGDSAVYLCASRHAAGADEQFFGPGTRLTVL.

Written as DNA, the CDR3 is TGTGCCAGCAGACGGGACAGGGCTTCCTATGGCTACACCTTC. Translating gives CASRRDRASYGYTF. This chain connects TRBV2 to TRBJ1-2; 9 bases fit TRBD1. This CDR3 is built from 14 residues. Germline-derived CDR1 and CDR2 are SNHLY and FYNNEI. V trimming: 6 bases; J trimming: 4 bases; junction bases outside the gene matches: 6.

The chain links TRBV7-8 to TRBJ1-1, with D tentatively TRBD1 (6 bases). Trimming shortened V by 4 bases and J by 8 bases, and 14 bases separated the two germline ends. The CDR3 has 13 amino acids. CDR1 and CDR2 from the germline V gene are SGHVS and FQNEAQ. As DNA, the CDR3 is TGTGCCAGCAGCTCCTTTCGACAGGCGGAAGCTTTCTTT. Translated, it gives CASSSFRQAEAFF.

This CDR3 is CASSLLTEDFYGYTF. In DNA, the CDR3 is TGTGCCAGCAGTTTGTTGACAGAAGATTTCTATGGCTACACCTTC. This chain links TRBV28 with TRBJ1-2; perhaps TRBD1 as D (5 bases). Trimming took 3 bases from V and 4 from J, leaving 15 bases between them. This CDR3 spans 15 amino acids. CDR1 MDHEN and CDR2 SYDVKM come from the germline V gene.

As DNA, the CDR3 is TGTGCCAGCAGCCCGGACAGGGGACGGGCTAACTATGGCTACACCTTC. Translated, it gives CASSPDRGRANYGYTF. The chain couples TRBV5-6 to TRBJ1-2; 9 bases agree with TRBD1. Germline V gives CDR1 SGHDT, CDR2 YYEEEE. J lost 0 bases, V lost 4 bases, and 7 bases had no gene match. The length of the CDR3 is 16 residues.

The chain couples TRBV27 to TRBJ1-6; D is possibly TRBD1 (5 bases). Trimming took off 0 bases at V and 10 bases at J, with 10 bases between the two ends. CDR3 size: 14 residues. The V gene's germline CDR1 is MNHEY and CDR2 SMNVEV (reference sequence). The CDR3 loop is CASSLSGDISPLHF. CDR3 sequence (DNA): TGTGCCAGCAGTTTATCAGGGGATATATCACCCCTCCACTTT.

The chain recombines TRBV7-2 with TRBJ2-7; D gene unclear. The V end lost 2 bases, the J end lost 3 bases, and 5 bases lay between the germline ends. Per the germline V gene, CDR1 is SGHTA and CDR2 is FQGNSA. This CDR3 spans 12 amino acids. The CDR3 protein is CASSLQYYEQYF. CDR3 bases: TGTGCCAGCAGCTTACAGTACTACGAGCAGTACTTC.

The chain employs TRBV19 and TRBJ2-1, with D perhaps TRBD1 (5 bases). Per the germline V gene, CDR1 is LNHDA and CDR2 is SQIVND (reference sequence). The CDR3 runs to 16 residues. V was shortened by 3 bases and J by 3 bases, with 15 bases between the two germline ends. The CDR3 sequence is CASSMVYRNLYNEQFF. The DNA for the CDR3 is TGTGCCAGTAGTATGGTTTACAGGAACCTCTACAATGAGCAGTTCTTC. The full variable domain, rest sourced from reference TRBV19 and TRBJ2-1, is DGGITQSPKYLFRKEGQNVTLSCEQNLNHDAMYWYRQDPGQGLRLIYYSQIVNDFQKGDIAEGYSVSREKKESFPLTVTSAQKNPTAFYLCASSMVYRNLYNEQFFGPGTRLTVL.

This chain connects TRBV7-3 to TRBJ2-3; 12 bases match TRBD2. Germline CDR1 is SGHTA and CDR2 is FQGTGA. The CDR3 totals 16 residues. V trimming: 5 bases; J trimming: 3 bases; junction bases outside the gene matches: 6. This chain's CDR3 is CASSPNLAGGTDTQYF. CDR3 DNA: TGTGCCAGCAGCCCCAATCTAGCGGGAGGGACAGATACGCAGTATTTT.

The chain couples TRBV5-1 to TRBJ1-2; D unclear. Germline V lookup: CDR1 SGHRS, CDR2 YFSETQ. Deletions cut 0 bases from V and 5 bases from J, with 8 bases between. This CDR3 has 13 amino acids. The CDR3 DNA reads TGCGCCAGCAGCTTGGCAGATAAGTATGGCTACACCTTC. It yields the protein CASSLADKYGYTF. The complete variable domain, with remaining parts taken from reference TRBV5-1 and TRBJ1-2, reads KAGVTQTPRYLIKTRGQQVTLSCSPISGHRSVSWYQQTPGQGLQFLFEYFSETQRNKGNFPGRFSGRQFSNSRSEMNVSTLELGDSALYLCASSLADKYGYTFGSGTRLTVV.

The V and J genes are TRBV9 and TRBJ2-3, with TRBD2 identical over 7 bases. CDR3 length: 16 amino acids. The V segment lost 6 bases and the J segment 1 base; nucleotides outside the gene matches: 11. Looked up from germline, CDR1 is SGDLS and CDR2 is YYNGEE. The CDR3 nucleotides are TGTGCCAGCACCCGAGCGGGGCTCCAGGGCACAGATACGCAGTATTTT. Translated: CASTRAGLQGTDTQYF.

The chain couples TRBV10-3 to TRBJ1-1, with D tentatively TRBD1 (5 bases). Germline V lookup: CDR1 ENHRY, CDR2 SYGVKD. Deletions cut 3 bases from V and 5 bases from J, with 10 bases between. The CDR3 length is 13 residues. The CDR3 loop is CAISDQGKTEAFF. CDR3 nucleotide sequence: TGTGCCATCAGTGATCAGGGAAAAACTGAAGCTTTCTTT.

Written as DNA, the CDR3 is TGTGCCAGCAGCCAATCGGGGACAGGGCAGAATTCACCCCTCCACTTT. Its protein product is CASSQSGTGQNSPLHF. This chain joins TRBV16 and TRBJ1-6, with TRBD1 identical over 9 bases. Germline V CDR1 and CDR2: KGHSY, FQNENV. This CDR3 is built from 16 residues. V shed 0 bases and J 7 bases; nucleotides not matched to a gene: 4.

This sequence joins TRBV10-3 and TRBJ2-7; no definite D call. V lost 4 bases and J 2 bases, leaving 6 bases between the germline ends. Germline V gene lookup returns CDR1 ENHRY and CDR2 SYGVKD. CDR3 length equals 12 residues. CDR3 nucleotides: TGTGCCATCAGTGCCGAGGCCTACGAGCAGTACTTC. Translating it yields CAISAEAYEQYF.

Notes on this clone: This same CDR3 is encoded by further DNA sequences in the sample. This chain links TRBV9 with TRBJ1-3; D may be TRBD1 (6 bases). Trimming cost V 3 bases and J 4 bases, with 20 bases left between them. The V gene's germline CDR1 is SGDLS and CDR2 YYNGEE. This CDR3 has 17 residues. The CDR3 spells CASSEGVGQGVGNTIYF. CDR3 nucleotides: TGTGCCAGCAGCGAGGGGGTTGGGCAGGGCGTCGGAAACACCATATATTTT.

The chain combines TRBV28 with TRBJ1-1; possible D gene TRBD1, 5 bases. CDR3 length equals 15 residues. CDR1 and CDR2 (germline): MDHEN, SYDVKM. The V and J ends lost 4 bases and 4 bases respectively, with 16 bases between them. DNA for the CDR3: TGTGCCAGCAGTTCCCGGGACTTCGGGCGCACTGAAGCTTTCTTT. Protein sequence: CASSSRDFGRTEAFF.

The CDR3 reads CASSYLHEQYF. DNA for the CDR3: TGTGCCAGCAGTTACCTCCACGAGCAGTACTTC. V and J are TRBV6-5 and TRBJ2-7; D is unresolved. V lost 2 bases, J lost 5 bases, and 4 bases lay in between. The germline V gene has CDR1 MNHEY and CDR2 SVGAGI. The length of the CDR3 is 11 residues.

V is TRBV7-2 and J is TRBJ1-1, with 7 bases matching TRBD1. Germline-derived CDR1 and CDR2 are SGHTA and FQGNSA. There are 14 residues in the CDR3. V lost 3 bases and J lost 1; bases outside the gene matches: 2. The CDR3 loop reads CASSLGQTNTEAFF. The CDR3 bases are TGTGCCAGCAGCTTGGGACAGACGAACACTGAAGCTTTCTTT.

The V call is TRBV10-3, the J call TRBJ2-7, with a tentative D call TRBD2 (6 bases). The V end was cut by 3 bases, the J end by 1 base, with 13 bases between. The V gene's germline CDR1 is ENHRY and CDR2 SYGVKD. CDR3 length: 15 residues. CDR3 bases: TGTGCCATCAGTGAAGGGAGCCTAGCGTCCTACGAGCAGTACTTC. This translates into CAISEGSLASYEQYF.

V and J are TRBV19 and TRBJ2-6; 7 nucleotides match TRBD2. CDR1 is LNHDA and CDR2 is SQIVND in the germline V gene (reference sequence). This CDR3 comprises 17 residues. With V trimmed by 6 bases and J by 0 bases, 8 bases remained unmatched. In nucleotides, the CDR3 is TGTGCCAGTAGCCCCGGGGAGGGCATCTCTGGGGCCAACGTCCTGACTTTC. This sequence encodes CASSPGEGISGANVLTF.

V usage is TRBV29-1 and J usage is TRBJ2-7, with 10 bases identical to TRBD1. CDR1 is SQVTM and CDR2 is ANQGSEA in the germline V gene. The CDR3 has 15 amino acids. Trimming took 2 bases from V and 2 from J; bases not matched to a gene: 6. CDR3 in amino acids: CSVETRTGGPYEQYF. In DNA, the CDR3 is TGCAGCGTTGAAACCCGGACAGGGGGTCCCTACGAGCAGTACTTC.

The V and J genes are TRBV7-3 and TRBJ2-2; 9 bases are a match to TRBD1. Germline V CDR1 and CDR2: SGHTA, FQGTGA. CDR3 length equals 16 residues. The CDR3 protein is CANQYRGQGWTGELFF. The CDR3 DNA sequence: TGTGCGAACCAGTATCGGGGACAGGGTTGGACCGGGGAGCTGTTTTTT.